This T cell receptor beta chain was retrieved from a study of OX40 agonist ivuxolimab in advanced cancers. Study information: Among those enrolled, mean age was about 62 years (range about 23 to 80) and over 70% were male. Three patients responded partially, comprising one with hepatocellular carcinoma and two with cutaneous melanoma.

Germline V gene sequence: CDR1 SGHDN, CDR2 FVKESK. The CDR3 runs 13 residues. Profiled with immunoSEQ multiplex PCR; TCRdb holds only in-frame clones, not every one. In the table there are 10,000 or so clones, roughly three quarters of which are singletons. This clone was detected only once. Its target is unknown. The junction shows a germline mismatch at one end, possibly a read error. The same CDR3 can be traced to other DNA sequences in this sample. Whole-study results and caveats: The study found that CD8+ T cells averaged more expanded clones than CD4+. Some nonresponders likewise displayed low normalized T-cell clonal expansion.

The source material was CD4+ or CD8+ T cells sorted from blood, sampled in a trial of the OX40 agonist ivuxolimab. The receptor's source is an adult with an advanced solid tumor such as melanoma, head and neck, liver or kidney cancer. The chain is built from TRBV14 and TRBJ2-3; TRBD1 might be the D (6 bases). The DNA for the CDR3 is TGTGCCAGTAGCCCACAGGGATTGGATACGCAGTATTTT. Residues: CASSPQGLDTQYF. The full variable domain, its missing parts supplied by reference TRBV14 and TRBJ2-3, is EAGVTQFPSHSVIEKGQTVTLRCDPISGHDNLYWYRRVMGKEIKFLLHFVKESKQDESGMPNNRFLAERTGGTYSTLKVQPAELEDSGVYFCASSPQGLDTQYFGPGTRLTVL.